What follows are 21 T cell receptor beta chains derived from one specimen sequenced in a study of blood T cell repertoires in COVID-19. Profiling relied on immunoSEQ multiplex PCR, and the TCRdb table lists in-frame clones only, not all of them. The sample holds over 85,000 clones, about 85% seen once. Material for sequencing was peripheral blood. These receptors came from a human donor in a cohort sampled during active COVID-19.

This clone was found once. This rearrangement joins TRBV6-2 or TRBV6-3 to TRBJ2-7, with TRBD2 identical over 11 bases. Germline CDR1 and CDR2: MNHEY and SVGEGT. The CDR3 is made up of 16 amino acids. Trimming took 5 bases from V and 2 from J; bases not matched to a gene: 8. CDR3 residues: CASSKRASGGTYEQYF. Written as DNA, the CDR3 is TGTGCCAGCAGTAAACGAGCTAGCGGGGGGACCTACGAGCAGTACTTC.

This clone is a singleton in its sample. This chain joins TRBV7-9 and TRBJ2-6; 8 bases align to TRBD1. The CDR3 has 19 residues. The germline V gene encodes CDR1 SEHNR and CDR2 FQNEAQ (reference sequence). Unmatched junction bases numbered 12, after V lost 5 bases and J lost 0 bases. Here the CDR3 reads CASSPWGRGRNSGANVLTF. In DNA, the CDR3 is TGTGCCAGCAGCCCCTGGGGCAGGGGGCGAAACTCTGGGGCCAACGTCCTGACTTTC.

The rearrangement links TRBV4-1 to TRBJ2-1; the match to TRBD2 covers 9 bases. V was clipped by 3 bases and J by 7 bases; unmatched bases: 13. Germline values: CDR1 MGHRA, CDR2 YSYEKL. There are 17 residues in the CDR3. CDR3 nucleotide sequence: TGCGCCAGCAGCCAGCCATTAGCGGGAGCGGGTTCTAATGAGCAGTTCTTC. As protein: CASSQPLAGAGSNEQFF.

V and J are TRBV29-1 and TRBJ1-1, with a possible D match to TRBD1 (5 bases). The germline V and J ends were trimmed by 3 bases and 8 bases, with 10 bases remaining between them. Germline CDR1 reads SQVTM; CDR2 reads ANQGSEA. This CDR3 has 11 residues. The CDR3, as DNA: TGCAGCGTTGAGGGCAGGGCCGAAGCTTTCTTT. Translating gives CSVEGRAEAFF.

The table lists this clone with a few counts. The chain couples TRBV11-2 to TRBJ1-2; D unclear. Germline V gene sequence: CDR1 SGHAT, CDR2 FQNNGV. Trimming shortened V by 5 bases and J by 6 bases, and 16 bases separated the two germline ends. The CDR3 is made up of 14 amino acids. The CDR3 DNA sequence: TGTGCCAGCAGCGTTAGGAGTACGAGGGATGGCTACACCTTC. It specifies CASSVRSTRDGYTF. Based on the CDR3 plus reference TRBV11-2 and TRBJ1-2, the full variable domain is EAGVAQSPRYKIIEKRQSVAFWCNPISGHATLYWYQQILGQGPKLLIQFQNNGVVDDSQLPKDRFSAERLKGVDSTLKIQPAKLEDSAVYLCASSVRSTRDGYTFGSGTRLTVV.

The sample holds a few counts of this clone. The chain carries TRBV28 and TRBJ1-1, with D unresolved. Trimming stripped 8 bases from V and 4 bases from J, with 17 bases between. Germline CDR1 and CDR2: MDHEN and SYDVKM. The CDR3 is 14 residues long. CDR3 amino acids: CASRLSIGATEAFF. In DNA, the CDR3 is TGTGCCAGCCGTCTTTCCATTGGAGCCACTGAAGCTTTCTTT.

The CDR3 is CATSDLLVPGHKQFF. In nucleotides, the CDR3 is TGTGCCACCAGTGATTTGCTAGTGCCCGGACACAAGCAGTTCTTC. This rearrangement joins TRBV24-1 to TRBJ2-1; D might be TRBD1 (5 bases). Germline V gene lookup returns CDR1 KGHDR and CDR2 SFDVKD. Trimming stripped 0 bases from V and 11 bases from J, with 16 bases between. This CDR3 spans 15 amino acids.

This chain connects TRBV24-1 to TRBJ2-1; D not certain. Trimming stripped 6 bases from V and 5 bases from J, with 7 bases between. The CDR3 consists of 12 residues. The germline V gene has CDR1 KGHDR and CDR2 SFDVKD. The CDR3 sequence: CATSRRDNEQFF. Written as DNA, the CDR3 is TGTGCCACCAGTAGACGGGACAATGAGCAGTTCTTC.

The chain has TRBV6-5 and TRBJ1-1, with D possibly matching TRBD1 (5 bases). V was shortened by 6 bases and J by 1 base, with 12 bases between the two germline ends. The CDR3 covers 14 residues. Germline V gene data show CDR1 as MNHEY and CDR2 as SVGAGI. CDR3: CASRRSTGNTEAFF. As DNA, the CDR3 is TGTGCCAGCAGGCGTTCAACAGGGAACACTGAAGCTTTCTTT.

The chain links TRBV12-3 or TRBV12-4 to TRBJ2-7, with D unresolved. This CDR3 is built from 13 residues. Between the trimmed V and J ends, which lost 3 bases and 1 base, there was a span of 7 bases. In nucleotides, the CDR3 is TGTGCCAGCAGTTTTGTAACTTCCTACGAGCAGTACTTC. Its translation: CASSFVTSYEQYF.

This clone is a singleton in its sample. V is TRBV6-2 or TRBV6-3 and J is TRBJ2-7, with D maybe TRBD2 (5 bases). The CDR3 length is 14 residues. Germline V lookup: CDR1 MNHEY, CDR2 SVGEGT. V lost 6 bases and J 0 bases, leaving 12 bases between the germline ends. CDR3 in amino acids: CASSLAPSSYEQYF. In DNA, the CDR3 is TGTGCCAGCAGCCTAGCACCGAGCTCCTACGAGCAGTACTTC.

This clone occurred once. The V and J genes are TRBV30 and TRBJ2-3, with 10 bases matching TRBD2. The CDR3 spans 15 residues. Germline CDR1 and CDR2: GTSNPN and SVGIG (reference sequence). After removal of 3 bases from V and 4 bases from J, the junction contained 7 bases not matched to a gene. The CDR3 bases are TGTGCCTGGAGGAGAGCGGGGGGGAGGGCAGATACGCAGTATTTT. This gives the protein CAWRRAGGRADTQYF.

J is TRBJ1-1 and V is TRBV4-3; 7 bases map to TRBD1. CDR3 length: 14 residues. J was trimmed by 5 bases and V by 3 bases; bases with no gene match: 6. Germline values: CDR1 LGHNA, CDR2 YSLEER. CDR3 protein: CASSHLTGRTEAFF. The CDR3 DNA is TGCGCCAGCAGCCACCTGACAGGGAGGACTGAAGCTTTCTTT.

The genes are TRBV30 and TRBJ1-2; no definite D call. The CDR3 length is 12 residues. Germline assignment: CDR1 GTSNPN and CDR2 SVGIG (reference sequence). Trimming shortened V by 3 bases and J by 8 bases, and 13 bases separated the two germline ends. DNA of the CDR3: TGTGCCTGGAGATGGAGTGGAGGAGGCTACACCTTC. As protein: CAWRWSGGGYTF.

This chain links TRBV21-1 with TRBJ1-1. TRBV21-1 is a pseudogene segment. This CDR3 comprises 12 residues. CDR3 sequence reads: CASSTKGGAAFF. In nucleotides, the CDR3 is TGTGCCAGCAGCACAAAGGGGGGGGCAGCTTTCTTT.

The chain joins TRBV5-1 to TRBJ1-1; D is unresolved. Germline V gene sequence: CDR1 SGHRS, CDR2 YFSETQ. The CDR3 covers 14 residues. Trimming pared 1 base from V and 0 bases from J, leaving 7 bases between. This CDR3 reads CASSLYGMNTEAFF. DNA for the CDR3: TGCGCCAGCAGCTTGTACGGGATGAACACTGAAGCTTTCTTT.

Written as DNA, the CDR3 is TGTGCCAGCAGCGGACAGGGGGAGACCCAGTACTTC. Its protein product is CASSGQGETQYF. The gene calls are TRBV6-2 or TRBV6-3 and TRBJ2-5, with 9 bases fitting TRBD1. The CDR3 covers 12 residues. V trimming: 6 bases; J trimming: 5 bases; junction bases outside the gene matches: 1. The germline gives CDR1 MNHEY, CDR2 SVGEGT.

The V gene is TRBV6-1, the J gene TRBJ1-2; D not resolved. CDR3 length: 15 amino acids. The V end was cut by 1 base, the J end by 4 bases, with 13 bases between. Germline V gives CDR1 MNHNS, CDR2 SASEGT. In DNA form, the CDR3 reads TGTGCCAGCAGTGAAGGAGGGTCTTCTACCTATGGCTACACCTTC. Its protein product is CASSEGGSSTYGYTF.

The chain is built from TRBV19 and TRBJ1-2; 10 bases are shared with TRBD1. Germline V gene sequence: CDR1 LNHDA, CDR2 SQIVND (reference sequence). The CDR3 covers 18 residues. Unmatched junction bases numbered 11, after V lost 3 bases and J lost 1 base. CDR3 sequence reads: CASSISRTGGNFNYGYTF. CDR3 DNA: TGTGCCAGTAGTATCTCAAGGACAGGGGGAAATTTTAACTATGGCTACACCTTC.

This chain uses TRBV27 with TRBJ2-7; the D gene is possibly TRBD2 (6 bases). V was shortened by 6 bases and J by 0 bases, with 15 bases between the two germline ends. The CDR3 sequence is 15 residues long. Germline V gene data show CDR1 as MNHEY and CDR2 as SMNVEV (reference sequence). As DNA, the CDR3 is TGTGCCAGCAGCCCTACGGACGGGAGCTCCTACGAGCAGTACTTC. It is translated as CASSPTDGSSYEQYF.

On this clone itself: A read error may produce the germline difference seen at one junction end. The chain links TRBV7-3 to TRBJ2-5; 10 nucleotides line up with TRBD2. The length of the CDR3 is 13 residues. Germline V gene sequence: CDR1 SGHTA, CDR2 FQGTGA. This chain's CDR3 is CASSLSSSGGHNF. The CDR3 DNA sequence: TGTGCCAGCAGCCTAAGTTCTAGCGGGGGCCACAACTTC.